A selection of T cell receptor beta chains follows, all from one sample in a study of T cells in Graves' hyperthyroidism and ophthalmopathy. TCRdb used MiXCR to reprocess the multiplex PCR reads, holding one entry per CDR3 protein. The sample yields about 52,000 distinct CDR3 sequences, under 50% seen once. Sequencing was performed on blood. These receptors all stem from a woman between 50 and 59 years old with Graves' ophthalmopathy. The CDR3 runs from the conserved cysteine through the conserved F or W. A D gene is named only where the DNA matches it firmly. The size of a clone is reported for some rows only, either as once, few or many, or as a class for expanded clones.

V gene	D gene	clone size	J gene	CDR3 protein	CDR3 DNA
TRBV24-1	-	medium-sized	TRBJ2-3	CATSEDYTDTQYF	TGTGCCACCAGTGAGGACTACACAGATACGCAGTATTTT
TRBV14	TRBD2	many	TRBJ2-7	CASSPWTSGSRPYEQYF	TGTGCCAGCAGCCCTTGGACTAGCGGGAGTCGACCCTACGAGCAGTACTTC
TRBV2	-	-	TRBJ1-2	CASSLSPGSDYGYTF	TGTGCCAGCAGCTTGTCTCCAGGGTCAGACTATGGCTACACCTTC
TRBV19	TRBD1	-	TRBJ1-3	CASNTGASDTIYF	TGTGCCAGTAACACAGGGGCGTCAGACACCATATATTTT
TRBV20-1	TRBD1	-	TRBJ2-4	CSASPRGRNIQYF	TGCAGTGCTAGTCCCAGGGGGCGGAACATTCAGTACTTC
TRBV5-6	TRBD1	many	TRBJ2-7	CASSAGTGDMGDYEQYF	TGTGCCAGCAGCGCAGGGACAGGGGACATGGGTGACTACGAGCAGTACTTC
TRBV20-1	-	-	TRBJ1-1	CSARVRETANTEAFF	TGCAGTGCTAGAGTGAGGGAGACAGCGAACACTGAAGCGTTCTTT
TRBV20-1	-	-	TRBJ1-2	CSASRSNYGYTF	TGCAGTGCTTCCAGATCTAACTATGGCTACACCTTC
TRBV20-1	-	many	TRBJ2-5	CSQGTLVETQYF	TGCAGCCAAGGGACATTGGTGGAGACCCAGTACTTC
TRBV27	-	-	TRBJ2-3	CASSLRGGAEVTDTQYF	TGTGCCAGCAGTTTAAGGGGGGGAGCGGAAGTCACAGATACGCAGTATTTT
TRBV20-1	TRBD2	many	TRBJ2-3	CSASELAGSADTQYF	TGCAGTGCTAGTGAACTAGCGGGATCTGCAGATACGCAGTATTTT
TRBV15	-	-	TRBJ1-5	CATSERTGGASNQPQHF	TGTGCCACCAGCGAGAGGACTGGGGGGGCGAGCAATCAGCCCCAGCATTTT
TRBV5-6	TRBD2	-	TRBJ2-1	CASSLENPTSGPLSYNEQFF	TGTGCCAGCAGCTTGGAAAACCCCACTAGCGGGCCCCTCTCCTACAATGAGCAGTTCTTC
TRBV2	TRBD1	-	TRBJ2-7	CASTDRGSYEQYF	TGTGCCAGCACGGACAGGGGCTCCTACGAGCAGTACTTC
TRBV24-1	-	once	TRBJ1-2	CATSSAGYGYTF	TGTGCCACCAGCAGCGCGGGTTATGGCTACACCTTC
TRBV20-1	-	-	TRBJ2-1	CSARQGGNYEQFF	TGCAGTGCTAGACAGGGAGGAAACTATGAGCAGTTCTTC
TRBV2	-	many	TRBJ2-3	CASSDSRTDTQYF	TGTGCCAGCAGTGATAGCCGCACAGATACGCAGTATTTT
TRBV20-1	TRBD2	many	TRBJ2-1	CSASDGSGTSGYNEQFF	TGCAGTGCTAGTGATGGTTCAGGGACTAGCGGCTACAATGAGCAGTTCTTC